The clone carrying this T cell receptor beta chain appeared a few times. A second about 6 to 12 cycle PCR used barcoded and J-beta primers. TCRdb re-called the 5' RACE reads with MiXCR, one entry per CDR3 protein. Altogether about 1.8 million distinct CDR3 sequences are present, about 50% being singletons, with the ten largest covering less than 2.5%. In germline, CDR1 is SGHDT, CDR2 YYEEEE. The CDR3 contains 14 residues. V shed 3 bases and J shed 3 bases, with 13 bases lying between them. This record comes from a study of blood T cells in healthy people across ages. This clonotype was sampled from a woman in her thirties or forties in good health. The chain joins TRBV5-6 to TRBJ2-7; tentatively, D is TRBD1 (6 bases). The sequenced sample consisted of blood. This CDR3 is CASSSRRTDYEQYF. CDR3 DNA sequence: TGTGCCAGCAGCTCGCGGAGGACAGACTACGAGCAGTACTTC.